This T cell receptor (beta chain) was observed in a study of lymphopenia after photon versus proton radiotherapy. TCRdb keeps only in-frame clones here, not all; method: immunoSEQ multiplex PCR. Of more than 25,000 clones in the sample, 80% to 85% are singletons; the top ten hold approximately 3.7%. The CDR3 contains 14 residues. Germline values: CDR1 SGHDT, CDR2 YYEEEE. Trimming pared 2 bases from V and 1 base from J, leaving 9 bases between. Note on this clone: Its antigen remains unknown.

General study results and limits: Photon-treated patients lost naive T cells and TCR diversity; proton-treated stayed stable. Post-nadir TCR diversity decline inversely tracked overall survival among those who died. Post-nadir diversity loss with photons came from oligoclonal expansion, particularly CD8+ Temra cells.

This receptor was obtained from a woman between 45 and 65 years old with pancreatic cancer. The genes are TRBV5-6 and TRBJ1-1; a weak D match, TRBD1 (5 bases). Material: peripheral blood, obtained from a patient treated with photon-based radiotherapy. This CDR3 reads CASSFGGTNTEAFF. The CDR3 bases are TGTGCCAGCAGCTTTGGGGGGACGAACACTGAAGCTTTCTTT. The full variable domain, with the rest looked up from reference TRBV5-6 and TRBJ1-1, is DAGVTQSPTHLIKTRGQQVTLRCSPKSGHDTVSWYQQALGQGPQFIFQYYEEEERQRGNFPDRFSGHQFPNYSSELNVNALLLGDSALYLCASSFGGTNTEAFFGQGTRLTVV.